This passage covers 8 T cell receptor beta chains from one sample sequenced in a study of T cells in Graves' hyperthyroidism and ophthalmopathy. RNA transcripts yielded amplified TCR beta CDR3 regions. HTBI primers were the set used in a first-round RT-PCR of the TCR CDR3. TCRdb reprocessed the multiplex PCR reads via MiXCR and lists one record per CDR3 protein. Among approximately 400,000 distinct CDR3 sequences listed, about 18% were seen once. Sequenced: blood. These receptors came from a man aged 18 to 30 with Graves' ophthalmopathy.

This clonotype has ten or more counts. The V and J genes are TRBV27 and TRBJ1-6; D call uncertain. Between the trimmed V and J ends, which lost 9 bases and 0 bases, there was a span of 12 bases. The CDR3 totals 15 residues. Germline V gene lookup returns CDR1 MNHEY and CDR2 SMNVEV (reference sequence). The CDR3 is CASSDATSYNSPLHF. The CDR3 DNA follows: TGTGCCAGTTCGGACGCTACCTCCTATAATTCACCCCTCCACTTT.

In its sample, this clonotype was seen many times. The chain employs TRBV14 and TRBJ2-1; 7 bases are a match to TRBD2. The CDR3 extends over 14 amino acids. Trimming took 4 bases from V and 6 from J; bases not matched to a gene: 6. CDR1 and CDR2 (germline): SGHDN, FVKESK. CDR3 residues: CASSRRLATNEQFF. The CDR3 DNA sequence: TGTGCCAGCAGCCGTCGACTAGCCACCAATGAGCAGTTCTTC.

This clonotype was observed at least ten times. V gene TRBV6-4 combines with J gene TRBJ2-3; D is possibly TRBD2 (6 bases). The length of the CDR3 is 15 residues. V dropped 0 bases and J dropped 0 bases, with 7 bases sitting between them. From germline, CDR1 is MRHNA and CDR2 SNTAGT. The CDR3 nucleotides are TGTGCCAGCAGTGACTCGGGGGGTAGCACAGATACGCAGTATTTT. It specifies CASSDSGGSTDTQYF.

This clonotype showed up many times. The V gene is TRBV4-1, the J gene TRBJ1-1; the match to TRBD1 covers 9 bases. Germline-derived CDR1 and CDR2 are MGHRA and YSYEKL. CDR3 length: 15 residues. V shed 3 bases, J shed 8 bases, and the junction held 10 bases outside the gene matches. In nucleotides, the CDR3 is TGCGCCAGCAGCCACCTGCCCGGGACAGGGACAGAAGCTTTCTTT. Protein: CASSHLPGTGTEAFF.

Notes on this clonotype: A clone one base away is much larger, so this may be a read error. The chain is built from TRBV3-1 and TRBJ1-5; D is unresolved. This CDR3 is built from 14 residues. Germline loops: CDR1 LGHDT, CDR2 YNNKEL (reference sequence). CDR3 residues: CAGSQGPIEEPQHF. Written as DNA, the CDR3 is TGTGCCGGCAGCCAAGGTCCAATCGAGGAGCCCCAGCATTTT.

This clonotype was observed many times. The J gene is TRBJ2-1, the V gene TRBV14, with TRBD2 identical over 8 bases. The J segment lost 8 bases and the V segment lost 1 base, leaving 7 bases of the junction unmatched. From germline, CDR1 is SGHDN and CDR2 FVKESK. This CDR3 has 15 amino acids. The CDR3, as DNA: TGTGCCAGCAGCCAAGCGGGGGGGCAACACTATGAGCAGTTCTTC. Residues: CASSQAGGQHYEQFF. Drawing the rest from reference TRBV14 and TRBJ2-1, the complete variable domain is EAGVTQFPSHSVIEKGQTVTLRCDPISGHDNLYWYRRVMGKEIKFLLHFVKESKQDESGMPNNRFLAERTGGTYSTLKVQPAELEDSGVYFCASSQAGGQHYEQFFGPGTRLTVL.

This clonotype was counted at least ten times. The rearrangement joins TRBV28 to TRBJ2-4; 8 nucleotides agree with TRBD2. Unmatched junction bases numbered 8, after V lost 10 bases and J lost 0 bases. Germline CDR1 MDHEN, CDR2 SYDVKM. The CDR3 is 15 amino acids. CDR3 DNA: TGTGCCACCCAACGGGGGGGGCTAGCCAAAAACATTCAGTACTTC. It codes for CATQRGGLAKNIQYF.

The chain has TRBV27 and TRBJ2-7, with a tentative D call TRBD1 (5 bases). The germline V gene has CDR1 MNHEY and CDR2 SMNVEV (reference sequence). The V end lost 7 bases, the J end lost 4 bases, and 20 bases lay between the germline ends. This CDR3 has 15 residues. DNA of the CDR3: TGTGCCAGCAAGGCTGGCGAGGATCAGGGATACGAGCAGTACTTC. Translated: CASKAGEDQGYEQYF.